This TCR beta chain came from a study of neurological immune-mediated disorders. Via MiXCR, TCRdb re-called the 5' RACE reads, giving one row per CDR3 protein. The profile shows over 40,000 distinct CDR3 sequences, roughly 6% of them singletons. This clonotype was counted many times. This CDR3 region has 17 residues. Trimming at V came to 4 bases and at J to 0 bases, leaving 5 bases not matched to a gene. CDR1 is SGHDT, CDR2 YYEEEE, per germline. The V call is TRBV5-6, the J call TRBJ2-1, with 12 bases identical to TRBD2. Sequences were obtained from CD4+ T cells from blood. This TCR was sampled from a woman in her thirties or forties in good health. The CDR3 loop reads CASSATSGRSSYNEQFF. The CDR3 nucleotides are TGTGCCAGCAGCGCTACTAGCGGGAGGAGCTCCTACAATGAGCAGTTCTTC.